The following is a T cell receptor (beta chain) sequence with its context. As yet, its antigen is unknown. Germline CDR1 is GTSNPN and CDR2 is SVGIG (reference sequence). The CDR3 is 13 residues long. V was clipped by 2 bases and J by 2 bases, with 10 bases between them. The study ran its PCR with 60 Vbeta and 13 Jbeta primers. TCRdb's table, derived via immunoSEQ multiplex PCR, lists solely in-frame clones and lacks some. In the table there are roughly 180,000 clones, about three quarters of which are singletons. The data were taken from a study of cytomegalovirus exposure and HLA in healthy donors. Study-wide findings and caveats: Analysis was carried out at a later point, and it linked a missense DCLRE1C variant to TCR beta V- and J-gene trimming.

The chain uses TRBV30 and TRBJ2-7; TRBD2 might be the D (7 bases). This clonotype was sampled from a female donor in good health and CMV-seronegative. The specimen sequenced was PBMCs. The CDR3 region has the DNA TGTGCCTGGAGTCGGGGGGCAGCCTACGAGCAGTACTTC. This gives the protein CAWSRGAAYEQYF.